The 17 T cell receptor beta chains reported below all come from one sample, sequenced in a study of cytomegalovirus exposure and HLA in healthy donors. PCR amplification relied on 60 Vbeta primers (plus 13 Jbeta primers). Method: immunoSEQ multiplex PCR; TCRdb's copy keeps in-frame clones and lacks some. The data hold 130,000 or so clones, with roughly 80% observed a single time. Sequencing was performed on PBMCs. These receptors were obtained from a man between 25 and 39 years old in good health and CMV-seronegative.

This chain links TRBV6-6 with TRBJ2-5; D not resolved. This CDR3 spans 12 amino acids. Trimming pared 0 bases from V and 5 bases from J, leaving 4 bases between. Per germline, CDR1 MNHNY and CDR2 SVGAGI (reference sequence). The DNA for the CDR3 is TGTGCCAGCAGTTACTCGAGGGAGACCCAGTACTTC. This sequence encodes CASSYSRETQYF.

This clone has a handful of counts. V is TRBV18 and J is TRBJ1-5; D is possibly TRBD1 (5 bases). Trimming took 2 bases from V and 6 from J, leaving 14 bases between them. Germline lookup yields CDR1 KGHSH and CDR2 LQKENI. This CDR3 has 15 amino acids. CDR3 region: CASSPGQGGSQPQHF. CDR3 bases: TGTGCCAGCTCACCAGGGCAGGGAGGGAGTCAGCCCCAGCATTTT.

This clone was detected a few times. The chain employs TRBV5-1 and TRBJ1-4, with 7 bases fitting TRBD1. V trimming: 0 bases; J trimming: 7 bases; junction bases outside the gene matches: 3. The CDR3 covers 14 residues. From germline, CDR1 is SGHRS and CDR2 YFSETQ. CDR3 DNA sequence: TGCGCCAGCAGCTTGGGACAGGGAGGTGAAAAACTGTTTTTT. Translated, it gives CASSLGQGGEKLFF.

The V call is TRBV29-1, the J call TRBJ2-1; 7 bases map to TRBD2. CDR3 length: 13 amino acids. Germline assignment: CDR1 SQVTM and CDR2 ANQGSEA. V shed 6 bases, J shed 6 bases, and the junction held 8 bases outside the gene matches. CDR3 region: CSVSTSLGNEQFF. CDR3 DNA: TGCAGCGTATCGACTAGCTTAGGCAATGAGCAGTTCTTC.

V gene TRBV5-6 combines with J gene TRBJ2-7, with D tentatively TRBD2 (6 bases). The CDR3 runs to 16 residues. V lost 5 bases and J 0 bases, leaving 18 bases between the germline ends. Germline-derived CDR1 and CDR2 are SGHDT and YYEEEE. The CDR3 loop is CASRHTVTGSSYEQYF. The CDR3 DNA follows: TGTGCCAGCAGACACACCGTTACCGGGAGCTCCTACGAGCAGTACTTC. Together with reference TRBV5-6 and TRBJ2-7, the CDR3 gives the full variable domain: DAGVTQSPTHLIKTRGQQVTLRCSPKSGHDTVSWYQQALGQGPQFIFQYYEEEERQRGNFPDRFSGHQFPNYSSELNVNALLLGDSALYLCASRHTVTGSSYEQYFGPGTRLTVT.

For this clone: This CDR3 is also generated by other DNA sequences in the sample. J is TRBJ1-1 and V is TRBV9, with D tentatively TRBD1 (6 bases). The germline CDR1 and CDR2 sequences are SGDLS and YYNGEE. The CDR3 is 14 residues long. The V and J ends lost 2 bases and 0 bases respectively, with 8 bases between them. Written as DNA, the CDR3 is TGTGCCAGCAGCGTGGGACATTTGAACACTGAAGCTTTCTTT. Protein product: CASSVGHLNTEAFF.

The V call is TRBV25-1, the J call TRBJ1-5, with 8 bases aligning to TRBD1. Germline CDR1 is MGHDK and CDR2 is SYGVNS. CDR3 size: 13 residues. Trimming at V came to 5 bases and at J to 5 bases, leaving 2 bases not matched to a gene. The CDR3 DNA is TGTGCCAGCAGTCCGACAGGGGATCAGCCCCAGCATTTT. Translating gives CASSPTGDQPQHF.

The gene calls are TRBV29-1 and TRBJ1-2, with 10 bases matching TRBD1. V lost 5 bases, J lost 5 bases, and 2 bases stayed unmatched. The CDR3 contains 12 residues. Germline assignment: CDR1 SQVTM and CDR2 ANQGSEA. DNA of the CDR3: TGCAGCGTTACGGGACAGGGGTATGGCTACACCTTC. Its translation is CSVTGQGYGYTF.

The J gene is TRBJ1-5, the V gene TRBV18; TRBD1 is a possible D gene (5 bases). The germline gives CDR1 KGHSH, CDR2 LQKENI. Trimming left V 3 bases short and J 6 bases short, with 18 bases between. This CDR3 is built from 16 residues. The CDR3 bases are TGTGCCAGCTCACCCCCTCCAGGGAATAGGACTCAGCCCCAGCATTTT. It specifies CASSPPPGNRTQPQHF.

This chain uses TRBV30 with TRBJ1-5, with 8 bases lining up with TRBD1. J lost 4 bases, V lost 2 bases, and 10 bases had no gene match. Germline CDR1 and CDR2: GTSNPN and SVGIG (reference sequence). The CDR3 spans 16 residues. This CDR3 is CAWSPWRTGRNQPQHF. DNA of the CDR3: TGTGCCTGGAGTCCATGGAGGACAGGGAGGAATCAGCCCCAGCATTTT. Full variable domain (outside the CDR3, taken from reference TRBV30 and TRBJ1-5): SQTIHQWPATLVQPVGSPLSLECTVEGTSNPNLYWYRQAAGRGLQLLFYSVGIGQISSEVPQNLSASRPQDRQFILSSKKLLLSDSGFYLCAWSPWRTGRNQPQHFGDGTRLSIL.

This chain joins TRBV7-8 and TRBJ1-3; D is unclear. The V end was cut by 0 bases, the J end by 1 base, with 7 bases between. Looked up from germline, CDR1 is SGHVS and CDR2 is FQNEAQ. The CDR3 extends over 15 amino acids. CDR3 amino acids: CASSLALASGNTIYF. In nucleotides, the CDR3 is TGTGCCAGCAGCTTAGCGCTGGCTTCTGGAAACACCATATATTTT.

The chain couples TRBV6-1 to TRBJ2-2; D not resolved. This CDR3 is built from 13 residues. CDR1 is MNHNS and CDR2 is SASEGT in the germline V gene. V was pared by 2 bases and J by 4 bases, with 5 bases between. CDR3 in DNA: TGTGCCAGCAGTGAACCGGGCACCGGGGAGCTGTTTTTT. Translation gives CASSEPGTGELFF.

V and J are TRBV27 and TRBJ2-3; tentatively, D is TRBD1 (6 bases). The CDR3 is made up of 18 amino acids. Looked up from germline, CDR1 is MNHEY and CDR2 is SMNVEV (reference sequence). V was trimmed by 6 bases and J by 5 bases, leaving 27 bases between them. Here the CDR3 DNA reads TGTGCCAGCAGACTCCTAAGGGATTGGCAGGGGCAAGGAGATACGCAGTATTTT. Translating it yields CASRLLRDWQGQGDTQYF.

The rearrangement joins TRBV7-9 to TRBJ1-1; the match to TRBD1 covers 10 bases. This CDR3 region has 16 residues. Germline values: CDR1 SEHNR, CDR2 FQNEAQ (reference sequence). V shed 4 bases and J 5 bases; nucleotides not matched to a gene: 10. Here the CDR3 reads CASSSPAGTGVTEAFF. The CDR3 DNA follows: TGTGCCAGCAGCTCCCCTGCCGGGACAGGGGTGACTGAAGCTTTCTTT.

J is TRBJ1-6 and V is TRBV6-4; the match to TRBD1 covers 10 bases. The germline CDR1 and CDR2 sequences are MRHNA and SNTAGT. The CDR3 covers 15 residues. V shed 8 bases, J shed 8 bases, and the junction held 9 bases outside the gene matches. The CDR3 nucleotides read TGTGCCAGCGGGAGGAGGGACAGGGGTGATTCACCCCTCCACTTT. It is translated as CASGRRDRGDSPLHF.

The chain couples TRBV19 to TRBJ2-7; 8 bases are a match to TRBD2. The CDR3 sequence is 15 residues long. V gave up 2 bases and J gave up 9 bases; unmatched junction bases: 12. Germline V lookup: CDR1 LNHDA, CDR2 SQIVND (reference sequence). DNA of the CDR3: TGTGCCAGTAGTATAACCGGGAGGGCCGGAGACGGGCAGTACTTC. Translating it yields CASSITGRAGDGQYF.

CDR3 sequence (DNA): TGTGCCTGGAGTACAGCGGAGTCTAGGTTCTTC. This translates into CAWSTAESRFF. The J gene is TRBJ2-1, the V gene TRBV30, with D possibly matching TRBD2 (5 bases). Germline V CDR1 and CDR2: GTSNPN, SVGIG (reference sequence). The CDR3 is 11 amino acids. Deletions cut 2 bases from V and 15 bases from J, with 14 bases between. Supplemented by reference TRBV30 and TRBJ2-1, the full variable domain reads SQTIHQWPATLVQPVGSPLSLECTVEGTSNPNLYWYRQAAGRGLQLLFYSVGIGQISSEVPQNLSASRPQDRQFILSSKKLLLSDSGFYLCAWSTAESRFFGPGTRLTVL.